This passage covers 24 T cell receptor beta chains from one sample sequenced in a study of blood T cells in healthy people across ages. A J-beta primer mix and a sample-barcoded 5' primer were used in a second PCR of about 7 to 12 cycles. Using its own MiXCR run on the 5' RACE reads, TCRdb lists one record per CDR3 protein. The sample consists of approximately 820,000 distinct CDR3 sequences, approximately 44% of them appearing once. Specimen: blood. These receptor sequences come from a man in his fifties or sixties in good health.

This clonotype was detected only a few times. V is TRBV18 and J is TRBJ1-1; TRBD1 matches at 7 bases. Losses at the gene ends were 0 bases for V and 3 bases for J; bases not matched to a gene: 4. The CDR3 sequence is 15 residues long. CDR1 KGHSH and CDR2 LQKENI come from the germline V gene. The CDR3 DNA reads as TGTGCCAGCTCACCACCCGCGACAGGGCACACTGAAGCTTTCTTT. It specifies CASSPPATGHTEAFF.

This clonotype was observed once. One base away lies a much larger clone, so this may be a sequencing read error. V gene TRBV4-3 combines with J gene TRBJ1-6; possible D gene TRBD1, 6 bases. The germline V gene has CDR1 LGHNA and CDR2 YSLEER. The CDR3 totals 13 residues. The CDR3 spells CASSQDRGAPHHF. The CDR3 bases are TGCGCCAGCAGCCAAGATCGGGGGGCACCCCACCACTTT.

The CDR3 loop reads CASSYSRQGSNYGYTF. In DNA, the CDR3 is TGTGCCAGCAGTTACTCTCGACAGGGATCTAACTATGGCTACACCTTC. The chain employs TRBV6-6 and TRBJ1-2; 7 bases are a match to TRBD1. V was pared by 0 bases and J by 0 bases, with 4 bases of the junction left unmatched. Germline CDR1 MNHNY, CDR2 SVGAGI (reference sequence). The CDR3 sequence is 16 residues long.

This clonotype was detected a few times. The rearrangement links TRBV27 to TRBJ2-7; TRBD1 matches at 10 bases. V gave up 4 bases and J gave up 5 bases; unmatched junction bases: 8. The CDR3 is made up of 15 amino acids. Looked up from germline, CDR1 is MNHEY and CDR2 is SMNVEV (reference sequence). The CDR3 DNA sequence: TGTGCCAGCAGTTCGAGGGACAGGGGAGTCCACGAGCAGTACTTC. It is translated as CASSSRDRGVHEQYF.

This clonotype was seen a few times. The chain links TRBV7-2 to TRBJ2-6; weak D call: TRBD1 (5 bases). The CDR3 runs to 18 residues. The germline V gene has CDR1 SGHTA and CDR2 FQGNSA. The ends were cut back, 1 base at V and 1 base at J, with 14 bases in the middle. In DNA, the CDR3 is TGTGCCAGCAGCTTAGGTCAGGGCTCTTTTTCTGGGGCCAACGTCCTGACTTTC. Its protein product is CASSLGQGSFSGANVLTF.

In nucleotides, the CDR3 is TGCAGTGCGTCCGGGACAGGGACCTCCTACGAGCAGTACTTC. Its translation: CSASGTGTSYEQYF. This rearrangement joins TRBV20-1 to TRBJ2-7; 9 nucleotides agree with TRBD1. Germline CDR1 and CDR2: DFQATT and SNEGSKA (reference sequence). Trimming removed 6 bases from V and 0 bases from J; junction bases left unmatched: 6. The CDR3 contains 14 residues.

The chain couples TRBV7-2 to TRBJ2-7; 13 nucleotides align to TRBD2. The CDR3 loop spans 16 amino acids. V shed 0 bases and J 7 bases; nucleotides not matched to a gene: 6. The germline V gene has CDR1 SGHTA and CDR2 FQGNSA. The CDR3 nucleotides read TGTGCCAGCAGCTTAGCTCCACTAGCGGGGGGGCCGGAGCAGTACTTC. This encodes CASSLAPLAGGPEQYF.

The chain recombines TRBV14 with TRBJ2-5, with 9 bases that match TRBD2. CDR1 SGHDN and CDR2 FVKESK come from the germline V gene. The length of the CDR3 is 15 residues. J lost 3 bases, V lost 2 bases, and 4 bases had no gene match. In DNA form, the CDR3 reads TGTGCCAGCAGCCAACTACCTAGCGGGAAAGAGACCCAGTACTTC. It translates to CASSQLPSGKETQYF.

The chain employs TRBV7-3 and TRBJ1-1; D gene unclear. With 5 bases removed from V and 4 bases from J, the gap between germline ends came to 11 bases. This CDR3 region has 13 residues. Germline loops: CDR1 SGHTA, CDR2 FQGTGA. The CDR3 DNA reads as TGTGCCAGCAGCCCTACGCCGAGCACTGAAGCTTTCTTT. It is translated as CASSPTPSTEAFF.

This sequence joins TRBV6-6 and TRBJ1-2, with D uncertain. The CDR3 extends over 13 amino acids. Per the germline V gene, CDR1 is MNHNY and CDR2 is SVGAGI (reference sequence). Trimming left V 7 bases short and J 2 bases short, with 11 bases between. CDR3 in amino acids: CASTSAGNYGYTF. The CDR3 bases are TGTGCCAGCACATCGGCCGGGAACTATGGCTACACCTTC.

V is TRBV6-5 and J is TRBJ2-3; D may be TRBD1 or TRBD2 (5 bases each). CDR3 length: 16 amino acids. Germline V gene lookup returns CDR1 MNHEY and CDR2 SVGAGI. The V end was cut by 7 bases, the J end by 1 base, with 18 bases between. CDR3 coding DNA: TGTGCCAGCAACATGAGGGATGGGGGAGGCACAGATACGCAGTATTTT. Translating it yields CASNMRDGGGTDTQYF.

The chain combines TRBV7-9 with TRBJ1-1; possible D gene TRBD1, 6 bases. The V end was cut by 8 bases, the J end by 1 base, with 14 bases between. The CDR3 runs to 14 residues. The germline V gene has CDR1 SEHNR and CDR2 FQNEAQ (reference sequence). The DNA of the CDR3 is TGTGCCAGCCGCGACCCGGACAGGAACACTGAAGCTTTCTTT. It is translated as CASRDPDRNTEAFF.

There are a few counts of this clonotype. The CDR3, as DNA: TGCAGCGTTGGACAGGGGGCCGAGCAGTACTTC. It is translated as CSVGQGAEQYF. This sequence joins TRBV29-1 and TRBJ2-7; 10 bases agree with TRBD1. V shed 4 bases, J shed 6 bases, and the junction held 0 bases outside the gene matches. CDR3 length: 11 amino acids. Germline V gene sequence: CDR1 SQVTM, CDR2 ANQGSEA.

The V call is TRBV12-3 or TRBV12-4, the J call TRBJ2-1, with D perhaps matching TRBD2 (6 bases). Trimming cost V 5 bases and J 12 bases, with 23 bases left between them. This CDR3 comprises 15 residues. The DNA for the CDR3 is TGTGCCAGCAGTGGACGCACTAGCCTATCAAGCGGGCAGTTCTTC. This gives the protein CASSGRTSLSSGQFF.

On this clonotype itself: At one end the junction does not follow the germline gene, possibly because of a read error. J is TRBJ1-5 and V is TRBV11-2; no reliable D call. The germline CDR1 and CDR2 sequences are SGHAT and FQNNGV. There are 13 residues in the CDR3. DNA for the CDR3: TGTACCAGCAGCTTATGGCGAGATCAGCCCCAGCATTTT. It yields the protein CTSSLWRDQPQHF.

The CDR3 DNA sequence: TGCGCCAGCTCGTTCCCTTTCCGGGGGGCCTACGAGCAGTACTTC. Translation gives CASSFPFRGAYEQYF. The chain is built from TRBV10-2 and TRBJ2-7; TRBD2 matches 7 bases. The CDR3 consists of 15 residues. Germline V gene data show CDR1 as WSHSY and CDR2 as SAAADI. V was pared by 8 bases and J by 2 bases, with 12 bases of the junction left unmatched.

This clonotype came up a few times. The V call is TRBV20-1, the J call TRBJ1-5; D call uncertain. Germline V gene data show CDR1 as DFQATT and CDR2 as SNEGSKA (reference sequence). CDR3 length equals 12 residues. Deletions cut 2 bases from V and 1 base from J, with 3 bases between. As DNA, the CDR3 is TGCAGTGCTAGACAGAGCAATCAGCCCCAGCATTTT. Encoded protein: CSARQSNQPQHF.

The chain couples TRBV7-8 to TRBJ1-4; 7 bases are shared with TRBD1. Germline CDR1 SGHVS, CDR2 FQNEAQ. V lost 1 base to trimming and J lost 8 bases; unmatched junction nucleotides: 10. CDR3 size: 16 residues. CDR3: CASSLVGGPGGEKLFF. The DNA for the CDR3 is TGTGCCAGCAGCTTAGTAGGGGGCCCTGGGGGCGAAAAACTGTTTTTT.

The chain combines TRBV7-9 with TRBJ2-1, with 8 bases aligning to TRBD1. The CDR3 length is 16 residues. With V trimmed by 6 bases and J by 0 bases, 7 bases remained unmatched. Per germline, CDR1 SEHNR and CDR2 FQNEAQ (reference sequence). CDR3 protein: CASRPITGGSYNEQFF. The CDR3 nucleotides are TGTGCCAGCAGACCCATTACAGGGGGCTCCTACAATGAGCAGTTCTTC.

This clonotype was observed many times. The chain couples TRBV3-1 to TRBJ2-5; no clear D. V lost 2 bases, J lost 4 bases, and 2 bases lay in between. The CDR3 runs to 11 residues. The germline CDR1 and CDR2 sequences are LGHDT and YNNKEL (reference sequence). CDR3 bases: TGTGCCAGCAGCCAACTAGAGACCCAGTACTTC. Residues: CASSQLETQYF.

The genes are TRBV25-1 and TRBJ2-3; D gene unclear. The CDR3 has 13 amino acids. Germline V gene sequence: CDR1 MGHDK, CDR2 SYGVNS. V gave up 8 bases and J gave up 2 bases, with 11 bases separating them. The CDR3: CASGQIHTDTQYF. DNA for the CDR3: TGTGCCAGCGGGCAGATTCACACAGATACGCAGTATTTT.

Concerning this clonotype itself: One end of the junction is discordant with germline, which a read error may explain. The CDR3: CASSSGGTDSYERYF. Written as DNA, the CDR3 is TGTGCCAGCAGCTCGGGTGGGACAGATTCCTACGAGCGGTACTTC. The chain has TRBV7-3 and TRBJ2-7; 7 bases line up with TRBD1. Germline-derived CDR1 and CDR2 are SGHTA and FQGTGA. The CDR3 spans 15 residues.

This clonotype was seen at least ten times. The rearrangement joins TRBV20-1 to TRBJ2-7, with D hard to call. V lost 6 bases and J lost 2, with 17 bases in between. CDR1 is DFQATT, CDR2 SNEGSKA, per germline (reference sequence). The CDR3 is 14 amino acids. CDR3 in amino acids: CSAKKADSPYEQYF. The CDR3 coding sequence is TGCAGTGCCAAAAAGGCAGATAGTCCCTACGAGCAGTACTTC.

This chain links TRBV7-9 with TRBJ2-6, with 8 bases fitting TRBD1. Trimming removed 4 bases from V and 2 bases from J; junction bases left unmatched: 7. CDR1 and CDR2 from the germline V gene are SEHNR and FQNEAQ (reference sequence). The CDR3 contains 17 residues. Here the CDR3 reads CASSSSDRGAGANVLTF. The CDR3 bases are TGTGCCAGCAGCTCCAGTGACAGGGGTGCTGGGGCCAACGTCCTGACTTTC.